This T cell receptor beta chain comes out of a study of CD8+CD57+ T cells in acquired aplastic anemia. Study information: The mean DNA yield obtained from sorted CD4+ and CD8+ cells came to 3.2 ug.

In its sample, this clonotype was seen many times. Using genomic DNA as the template, TCR beta VDJ and CDR3 profiling was carried out. Via MiXCR, TCRdb re-called the reads, giving one row per CDR3 protein. The table shows more than 150,000 distinct CDR3 sequences, with approximately 48% occurring only once. Patients included in sequencing had previously demonstrated CD8+CD57+ cell expansion by flow cytometry. Germline V lookup: CDR1 SGHTA, CDR2 FQGNSA. This CDR3 is built from 13 residues. Trimming removed 5 bases at V and 5 bases at J, with 10 bases between. This chain links TRBV7-2 with TRBJ2-4; D remains unclear. The TCR comes from a human donor with aplastic anemia. Sequences were obtained from sorted CD4+, CD8+, or CD8+CD57+ T cells (not recorded which) from PBMCs. CDR3 residues: CASSLEHENIQYF. The CDR3 DNA follows: TGTGCCAGCAGCCTAGAGCACGAAAACATTCAGTACTTC.